These 4 T cell receptor beta chains were sequenced from one sample in a study of blood T cell repertoires in COVID-19. The protocol was immunoSEQ multiplex PCR, while the TCRdb copy is restricted to in-frame clones and leaves out a portion. The table shows roughly 170,000 clones, with approximately 78% occurring only once. Sequencing was carried out using PBMCs or T cells enriched from blood (not recorded which). All receptors derive from a woman between 50 and 59 years old who had recovered from COVID-19.

This clone is a singleton in its sample. The chain employs TRBV5-1 and TRBJ1-1, with 9 positions matching TRBD1. From germline, CDR1 is SGHRS and CDR2 YFSETQ. V gave up 3 bases and J gave up 5 bases; unmatched junction bases: 17. CDR3 length equals 18 residues. Here the CDR3 DNA reads TGCGCCAGCAGCTACTATCGTAAATCCCGGACAGGGGAGACTGAAGCTTTCTTT. Amino acids: CASSYYRKSRTGETEAFF.

For this clone: Other nucleotide sequences from this sample produce the same CDR3. The chain recombines TRBV3-1 (or the pseudogene TRBV3-2) with TRBJ2-7; no clear D. Trimming stripped 2 bases from V and 0 bases from J, with 8 bases between. The CDR3 runs to 14 residues. In germline, CDR1 is LGHDT, CDR2 YNNKEL (reference sequence). Here the CDR3 reads CASSQLPGSYEQYF. The CDR3 bases are TGTGCCAGCAGCCAATTGCCAGGCTCCTACGAGCAGTACTTC.

CDR3 coding DNA: TGTGCCAGCAGTACCCAGGGTTACGAGCAGTACTTC. Translation: CASSTQGYEQYF. The genes are TRBV27 and TRBJ2-7; D perhaps matches TRBD1 (5 bases). With 5 bases removed from V and 4 bases from J, the gap between germline ends came to 9 bases. Germline loops: CDR1 MNHEY, CDR2 SMNVEV (reference sequence). The CDR3 runs 12 residues.

The chain links TRBV7-9 to TRBJ1-2; no firm D call. This CDR3 comprises 14 residues. V lost 2 bases and J 5 bases, leaving 12 bases between the germline ends. Germline V lookup: CDR1 SEHNR, CDR2 FQNEAQ (reference sequence). In DNA, the CDR3 is TGTGCCAGCAGCTTAAATGGCGGGCCTTATGGCTACACCTTC. Its protein is CASSLNGGPYGYTF. The full variable domain, its missing parts supplied by reference TRBV7-9 and TRBJ1-2, is DTGVSQNPRHKITKRGQNVTFRCDPISEHNRLYWYRQTLGQGPEFLTYFQNEAQLEKSRLLSDRFSAERPKGSFSTLEIQRTEQGDSAMYLCASSLNGGPYGYTFGSGTRLTVV.